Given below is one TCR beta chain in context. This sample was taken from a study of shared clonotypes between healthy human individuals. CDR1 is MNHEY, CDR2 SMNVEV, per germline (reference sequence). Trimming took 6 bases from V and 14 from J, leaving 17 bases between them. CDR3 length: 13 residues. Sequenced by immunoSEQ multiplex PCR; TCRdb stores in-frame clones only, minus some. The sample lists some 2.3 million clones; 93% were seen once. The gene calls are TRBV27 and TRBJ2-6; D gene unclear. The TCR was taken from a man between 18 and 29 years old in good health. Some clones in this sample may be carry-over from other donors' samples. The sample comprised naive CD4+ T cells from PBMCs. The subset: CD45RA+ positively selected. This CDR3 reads CASSLGRLEILTF. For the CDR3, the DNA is TGTGCCAGCAGCCTAGGGCGTCTCGAGATCCTGACTTTC. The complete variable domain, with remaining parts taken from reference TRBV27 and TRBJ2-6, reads EAQVTQNPRYLITVTGKKLTVTCSQNMNHEYMSWYRQDPGLGLRQIYYSMNVEVTDKGDVPEGYKVSRKEKRNFPLILESPSPNQTSLYFCASSLGRLEILTFGAGSRLTVL.